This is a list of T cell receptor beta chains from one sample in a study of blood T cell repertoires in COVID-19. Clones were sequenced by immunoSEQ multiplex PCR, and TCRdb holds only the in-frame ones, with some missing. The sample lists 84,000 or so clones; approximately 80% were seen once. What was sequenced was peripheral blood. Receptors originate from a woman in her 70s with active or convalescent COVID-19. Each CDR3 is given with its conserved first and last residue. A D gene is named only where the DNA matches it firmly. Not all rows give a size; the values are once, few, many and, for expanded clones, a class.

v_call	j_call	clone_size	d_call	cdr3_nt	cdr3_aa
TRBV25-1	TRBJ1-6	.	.	TGTGCCAGCCTCGGACTGCCCGGGGATAATTCACCCCTCCACTTT	CASLGLPGDNSPLHF
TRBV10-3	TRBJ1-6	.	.	TGTGCCATCAGTGAGCGCACGGTTGATAATTCACCCCTCCACTTT	CAISERTVDNSPLHF
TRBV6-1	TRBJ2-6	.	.	TGTGCCAGCAGTGACATAGTGCCTGGGGCCAACGTCCTGACTTTC	CASSDIVPGANVLTF
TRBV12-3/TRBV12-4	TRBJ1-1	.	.	TGTGCCAGCAGTTCTCGCTTCGGGGAAGCTTTCTTT	CASSSRFGEAFF
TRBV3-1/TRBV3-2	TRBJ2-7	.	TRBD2	TGTGCCAGCAGCCAGGGGACTAGCGGGATTCACGAGCAGTACTTC	CASSQGTSGIHEQYF
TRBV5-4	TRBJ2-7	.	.	TGTGCCAGCAGCCCCCGGCTCGGAGTTTCCTACGAGCAGTACTTC	CASSPRLGVSYEQYF
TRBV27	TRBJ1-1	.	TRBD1	TGTGCCAGCGGGCCGATTCAGGGGGCGGGCACTGAAGCTTTCTTT	CASGPIQGAGTEAFF
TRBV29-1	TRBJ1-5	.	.	TGCAGCGTTGCCGAGAGCAATCAGCCCCAGCATTTT	CSVAESNQPQHF
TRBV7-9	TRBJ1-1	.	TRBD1	TGTGCCAGCAGCCCGGAGGACAGGGCTTTCTTT	CASSPEDRAFF
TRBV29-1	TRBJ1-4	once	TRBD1	TGCAGCGTTGGACAGGGAGTTGAAAAACTGTTTTTT	CSVGQGVEKLFF
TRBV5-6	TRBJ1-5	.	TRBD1	TGTGCCAGCAGCTTGGAAGCGACAGGGATTAACCAGCCCCAGCATTTT	CASSLEATGINQPQHF
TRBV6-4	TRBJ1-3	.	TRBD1	TGTGCCAGCAGTGACCCAGGACAGGGCCCCGGAAACACCATATATTTT	CASSDPGQGPGNTIYF
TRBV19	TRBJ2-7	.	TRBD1	TGTGCCAGTCAAGGGACAGCGAGTTACGAGCAGTACTTC	CASQGTASYEQYF
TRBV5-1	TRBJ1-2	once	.	TGCGCCAGCAGCTTGGGGGAGTCGGCCACCTTC	CASSLGESATF
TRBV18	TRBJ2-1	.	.	TGTGCCAGCTCACCACGGGGAGACAAACTACATCATGAGCAGTTCTTC	CASSPRGDKLHHEQFF
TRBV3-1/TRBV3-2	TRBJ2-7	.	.	TGTGCCGTTGGGAGGTCGACCTACGAGCAGTACTTC	CAVGRSTYEQYF
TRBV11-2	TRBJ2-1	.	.	TGTGCCAGCAGCTTTACAGACTACAATGAGCAGTTCTTC	CASSFTDYNEQFF
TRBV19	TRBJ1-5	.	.	TGTGCCAGTAGTGCTTACAGGTCAGGATTAAATAGCAATCAGCCCCAGCATTTT	CASSAYRSGLNSNQPQHF
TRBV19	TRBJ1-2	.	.	TGTGCCAGTACCTCAGGGTCTGGCTATGGCTACACCTTC	CASTSGSGYGYTF
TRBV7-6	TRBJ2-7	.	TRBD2	TGTGCCAGCAGCAACCCGGGCCAGCGGGGCTACGAGCAGTACTTC	CASSNPGQRGYEQYF
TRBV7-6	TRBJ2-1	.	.	TGTGCCAGCAGCGTAAGGGACATGACTTCCTACAATGAGCAGTTCTTC	CASSVRDMTSYNEQFF
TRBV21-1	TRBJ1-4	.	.	TGTGCCAGCAGCACAATTCGATGCAGTGCAACTAATGAAAAACTGTTTTTT	CASSTIRCSATNEKLFF
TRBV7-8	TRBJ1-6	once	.	TGTGCCAGCAGCAGGACAGACTTAGATTCACCCCTCCACTTT	CASSRTDLDSPLHF
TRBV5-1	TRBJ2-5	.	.	TGCGCCAGCAGTCGGGCGGGGACGGAGACCCAGTACTTC	CASSRAGTETQYF